A selection of T cell receptor beta chains follows, all from one sample in a study of blood T cell repertoires in COVID-19. Assay: immunoSEQ multiplex PCR; the TCRdb copy retains only in-frame clones and omits some. The sample consists of a few hundred thousand clones, around 92% of them appearing once. Input material: peripheral blood. These receptors were obtained from a woman between 25 and 40 years old with COVID-19, enrolled during active disease. The CDR3 runs from the conserved cysteine through the conserved F or W. Fields, in order: V gene, J gene, D gene, clone size, CDR3 protein, CDR3 DNA. D genes are given only for firm matches. Clone sizes are given selectively: once, few, many, or a class where the clone is expanded.

TRBV7-2	TRBJ2-6	TRBD1	.	CASSFLRTGTTGANVLTF	TGTGCCAGCAGCTTTCTTCGGACAGGAACAACCGGGGCCAACGTCCTGACTTTC
TRBV29-1	TRBJ1-3	.	.	CSVDLDGHAGGNTIYF	TGCAGCGTTGACCTAGACGGCCATGCTGGTGGAAACACCATATATTTT
TRBV2	TRBJ2-2	.	.	CASSDSDTYTGELFF	TGTGCCAGCAGTGATAGTGACACCTACACCGGGGAGCTGTTTTTT
TRBV11-3	TRBJ2-2	.	few	CASSLAGRMNTGELFF	TGTGCCAGCAGCTTAGCTGGGAGGATGAACACCGGGGAGCTGTTTTTT
TRBV3-1/TRBV3-2	TRBJ1-1	.	once	CASSHVGGGDTEAFF	TGTGCCAGCAGCCATGTCGGGGGAGGGGACACTGAAGCTTTCTTT
TRBV4-2	TRBJ2-1	.	.	CASSQALPGGHYNEQFF	TGTGCCAGCAGCCAAGCGCTCCCGGGGGGCCACTACAATGAGCAGTTCTTC
TRBV28	TRBJ1-2	TRBD1	once	CASSLGSDRGQSYGYTF	TGTGCCAGCAGTTTAGGCTCGGACAGGGGTCAGAGCTATGGCTACACCTTC
TRBV2	TRBJ1-6	.	.	CASLSDSGIVSPLHF	TGTGCCAGCCTTTCCGACAGCGGGATAGTGAGTCCCCTCCACTTT
TRBV2	TRBJ2-1	.	.	CAVLARYNEQFF	TGTGCCGTCCTAGCGAGATACAATGAGCAGTTCTTC
TRBV7-9	TRBJ2-1	.	.	CASSLIGRAALNEQFF	TGTGCCAGCAGCTTAATTGGTCGCGCGGCCTTGAATGAGCAGTTCTTC
TRBV11-3	TRBJ2-3	TRBD2	.	CASSPTSGDSDTQYF	TGTGCCAGCAGCCCTACTAGCGGGGACTCGGATACGCAGTATTTT
TRBV11-2	TRBJ2-5	.	.	CASSSRYAVRETQYF	TGTGCCAGCAGCTCCCGATACGCCGTACGGGAGACCCAGTACTTC
TRBV3-1/TRBV3-2	TRBJ2-3	.	.	CASHLQGTDTQYF	TGTGCCAGCCATCTACAGGGCACAGATACGCAGTATTTT
TRBV4-1	TRBJ2-5	TRBD1	.	CASSHGTGGEYQETQYF	TGCGCCAGCAGCCACGGGACAGGGGGCGAGTACCAAGAGACCCAGTACTTC
TRBV11-2	TRBJ2-1	.	.	CASSFSRVEDEQFF	TGTGCCAGCAGCTTTTCTAGGGTGGAGGATGAGCAGTTCTTC
TRBV15	TRBJ1-1	TRBD1	.	CATSRGSGGLTDEAFF	TGTGCCACCAGCAGGGGGTCAGGGGGCCTCACCGATGAAGCTTTCTTT
TRBV11-2	TRBJ2-1	.	.	CASSPPGLNNEQFF	TGTGCCAGCAGCCCTCCGGGACTCAACAATGAGCAGTTCTTC
TRBV18	TRBJ2-7	TRBD1	once	CASRRTGSTYEQYF	TGTGCCAGCCGCCGGACAGGTTCAACCTACGAGCAGTACTTC
TRBV7-2	TRBJ2-1	.	.	CASSLLSFGSYNEQFF	TGTGCCAGCAGCCTACTTTCTTTCGGCTCCTACAATGAGCAGTTCTTC
TRBV28	TRBJ2-6	TRBD1	.	CASSGQGYSGANVLTF	TGTGCCAGTTCGGGACAGGGATATTCTGGGGCCAACGTCCTGACTTTC
TRBV12-1	TRBJ1-2	.	few	CASSFGRDNYGYTF	TGTGCCAGCAGCTTTGGGCGGGATAACTATGGCTACACCTTC
TRBV29-1	TRBJ2-7	TRBD1	.	CSVQIYRPPGQGAYEQYF	TGCAGCGTTCAGATTTACCGACCCCCGGGACAGGGGGCCTACGAGCAGTACTTC
TRBV29-1	TRBJ2-3	.	.	CSVALGLTDTQYF	TGCAGCGTTGCCCTTGGCCTCACAGATACGCAGTATTTT
TRBV15	TRBJ2-5	TRBD2	.	CATSREAGGPGETQYF	TGTGCCACCAGCAGAGAAGCGGGAGGGCCGGGAGAGACCCAGTACTTC
TRBV10-3	TRBJ2-3	TRBD1	.	CAIKGTGDADTQYF	TGTGCCATCAAAGGGACAGGGGATGCAGATACGCAGTATTTT
TRBV10-3	TRBJ2-3	.	.	CAISDSLSTDTQYF	TGTGCCATCAGTGACTCCCTAAGCACAGATACGCAGTATTTT
TRBV3-1/TRBV3-2	TRBJ2-5	.	.	CASSQERTATLTKETQYF	TGTGCCAGCAGCCAAGAACGGACAGCAACTTTGACTAAAGAGACCCAGTACTTC
TRBV5-5	TRBJ1-5	.	.	CASSGGLGRPGQPQHF	TGTGCCAGCAGCGGGGGGTTGGGCAGACCGGGACAGCCCCAGCATTTT